This T cell receptor beta chain is from a study of blood T cell repertoires in COVID-19. Study-wide context: Samples of COVID-19 (acute and convalescent) were obtained from the United States, Italy and Spain. T cells, B-cell-depleted T cells, or PBMCs provided the cDNA or gDNA that served as material.

V dropped 4 bases and J dropped 1; count of bases not matched to a gene: 2. This CDR3 has 14 residues. CDR1 is LGHDT and CDR2 is YNNKEL in the germline V gene (reference sequence). In the original processing: Estimation of nucleated cell counts was performed using reference gene primer amplification. TCRdb's table, derived via immunoSEQ multiplex PCR, lists solely in-frame clones and lacks some. Clone size and the V and J calls come from that table; the DNA yielded D and trimming. The repertoire includes 60,000 to 65,000 clones, around 83% of them detected once, and 5.6% sits in the top ten. The specimen sequenced was peripheral blood. This TCR came from a woman aged 55 to 70 with acute or convalescent COVID-19. The chain links TRBV3-1 (or the pseudogene TRBV3-2) to TRBJ2-7; 9 nucleotides agree with TRBD1. The CDR3 spells CASSRDRVSYEQYF. The CDR3 DNA is TGTGCCAGCAGCCGGGACAGGGTATCCTACGAGCAGTACTTC.